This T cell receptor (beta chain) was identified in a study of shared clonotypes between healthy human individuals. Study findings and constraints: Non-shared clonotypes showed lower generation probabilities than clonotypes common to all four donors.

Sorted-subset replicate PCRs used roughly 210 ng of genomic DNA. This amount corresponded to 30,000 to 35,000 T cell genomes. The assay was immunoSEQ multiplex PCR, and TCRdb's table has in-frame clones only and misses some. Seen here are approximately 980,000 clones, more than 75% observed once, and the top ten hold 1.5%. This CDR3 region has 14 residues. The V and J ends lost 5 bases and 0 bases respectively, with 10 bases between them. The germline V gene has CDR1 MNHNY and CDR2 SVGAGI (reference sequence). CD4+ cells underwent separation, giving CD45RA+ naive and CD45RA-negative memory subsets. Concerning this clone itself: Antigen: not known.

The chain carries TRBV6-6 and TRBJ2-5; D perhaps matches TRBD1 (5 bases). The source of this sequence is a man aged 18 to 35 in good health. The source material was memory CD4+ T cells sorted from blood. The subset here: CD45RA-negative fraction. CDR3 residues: CASSPTGDQETQYF. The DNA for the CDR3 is TGTGCCAGCAGTCCCACAGGTGACCAAGAGACCCAGTACTTC.